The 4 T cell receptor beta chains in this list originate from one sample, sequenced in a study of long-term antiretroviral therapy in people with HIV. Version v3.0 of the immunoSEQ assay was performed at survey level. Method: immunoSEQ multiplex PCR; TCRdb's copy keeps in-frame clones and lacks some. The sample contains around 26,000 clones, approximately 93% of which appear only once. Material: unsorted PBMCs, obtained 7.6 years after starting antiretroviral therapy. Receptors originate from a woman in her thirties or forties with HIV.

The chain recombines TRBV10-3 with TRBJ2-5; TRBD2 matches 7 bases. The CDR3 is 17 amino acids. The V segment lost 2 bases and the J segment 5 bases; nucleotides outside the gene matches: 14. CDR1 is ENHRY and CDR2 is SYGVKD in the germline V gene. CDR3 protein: CAISEPRGDATGETQYF. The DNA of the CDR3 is TGTGCCATCAGTGAGCCTCGGGGGGACGCTACCGGGGAGACCCAGTACTTC.

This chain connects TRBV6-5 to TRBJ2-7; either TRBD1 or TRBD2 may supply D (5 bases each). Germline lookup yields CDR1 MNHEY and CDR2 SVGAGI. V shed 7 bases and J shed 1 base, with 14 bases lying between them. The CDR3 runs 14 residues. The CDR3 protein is CASKRGPDSYEQYF. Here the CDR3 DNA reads TGTGCCAGCAAGAGGGGCCCTGATTCCTACGAGCAGTACTTC.

The CDR3 spells CASRISTSGATEFF. Here the CDR3 DNA reads TGTGCCAGCAGAATATCGACTAGCGGGGCGACGGAGTTCTTC. The V gene is TRBV7-9, the J gene TRBJ2-1; 11 nucleotides line up with TRBD2. The germline gives CDR1 SEHNR, CDR2 FQNEAQ (reference sequence). Losses at the gene ends were 6 bases for V and 14 bases for J; bases not matched to a gene: 12. The CDR3 has 14 amino acids.

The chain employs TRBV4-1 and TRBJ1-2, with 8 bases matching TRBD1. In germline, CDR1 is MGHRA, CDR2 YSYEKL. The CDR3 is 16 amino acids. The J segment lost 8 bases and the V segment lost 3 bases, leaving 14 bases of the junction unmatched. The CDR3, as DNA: TGCGCCAGCAGCCAGGCCGGACAGGGCCCGGGGCGCGGCTACACCTTC. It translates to CASSQAGQGPGRGYTF.